A single TCR beta chain is shown here with its context. The repertoire was sequenced with immunoSEQ multiplex PCR; TCRdb's copy has only in-frame clones and lacks some. The sample includes over 45,000 clones, 75% to 90% of them seen just once. The data are from a study of T cell changes during pregnancy in multiple sclerosis. Germline trimming cut 0 bases from V and 6 bases from J; bases unmatched to any gene: 7. CDR3 size: 16 residues. CDR1 is SGHDT and CDR2 is YYEEEE in the germline V gene. The sample here was peripheral blood, taken in the first trimester of pregnancy. The V gene is TRBV5-6, the J gene TRBJ2-1; TRBD2 aligns across 9 bases. This receptor was obtained from a female donor in good health, enrolled as a control in a pregnancy study. This CDR3 reads CASSLGSASGANEQFF. CDR3 nucleotide sequence: TGTGCCAGCAGCTTGGGGTCGGCTAGCGGGGCCAATGAGCAGTTCTTC.